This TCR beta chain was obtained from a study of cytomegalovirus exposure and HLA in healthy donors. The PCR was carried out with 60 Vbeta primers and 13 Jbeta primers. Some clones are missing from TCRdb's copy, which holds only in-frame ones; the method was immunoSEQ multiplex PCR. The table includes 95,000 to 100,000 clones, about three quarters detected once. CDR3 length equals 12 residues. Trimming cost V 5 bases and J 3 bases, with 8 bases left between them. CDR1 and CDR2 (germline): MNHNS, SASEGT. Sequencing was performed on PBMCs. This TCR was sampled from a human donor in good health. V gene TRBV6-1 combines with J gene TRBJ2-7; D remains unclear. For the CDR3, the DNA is TGTGCCAGCAGTAGGCAGCGCTACGAGCAGTACTTC. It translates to CASSRQRYEQYF.